Listed here are 6 T cell receptor beta chains from one sample, sequenced in a study of OX40 agonist ivuxolimab in advanced cancers. The method was the immunoSEQ multiplex PCR assay. In TCRdb, the immuneACCESS table is reduced to in-frame sequences with V and J assigned. These tables do not hold every clone; where another copy was compared, an unresolved V gene accounts for under half, and the others remain unexplained. For this sample the table gives about 12,000 clones, of which around 83% were detected only once. The ten largest clonotypes hold 42% of the sample. The material was CD4+ or CD8+ T cells sorted from blood, obtained in a trial of the OX40 agonist ivuxolimab. The receptors derive from an adult with an advanced solid tumor such as melanoma, head and neck, liver or kidney cancer.

The chain combines TRBV5-4 with TRBJ2-1, with TRBD2 matching 11 bases. With V trimmed by 3 bases and J by 2 bases, 7 bases remained unmatched. This CDR3 spans 17 amino acids. Germline CDR1 is SGHNT and CDR2 is YYREEE (reference sequence). CDR3 nucleotide sequence: TGTGCCAGCAGCTCCGGGACTAGCGGAGATCCCTACAATGAGCAGTTCTTC. Its translation is CASSSGTSGDPYNEQFF.

In this sample, this clone turned up a few times. The chain uses TRBV18 and TRBJ1-2; perhaps TRBD1 as D (6 bases). Per germline, CDR1 KGHSH and CDR2 LQKENI. V was pared by 3 bases and J by 4 bases, with 12 bases between. The CDR3 covers 14 residues. CDR3 sequence reads: CASSPPGHAYGYTF. As DNA, the CDR3 is TGTGCCAGCTCACCCCCGGGACATGCCTATGGCTACACCTTC.

The chain combines TRBV5-5 with TRBJ1-2, with D hard to call. This CDR3 has 15 amino acids. The V and J ends lost 0 bases and 8 bases respectively, with 17 bases between them. CDR1 and CDR2 from the germline V gene are SGHKS and YYEKEE (reference sequence). The CDR3 region is CASSLETGLDRGYTF. Here the CDR3 DNA reads TGTGCCAGCAGCTTGGAAACTGGACTTGACCGGGGCTACACCTTC.

The chain joins TRBV19 to TRBJ2-7, with D perhaps matching TRBD2 (6 bases). The CDR3 loop spans 12 amino acids. Trimming left V 6 bases short and J 1 base short, with 7 bases between. Germline assignment: CDR1 LNHDA and CDR2 SQIVND (reference sequence). The CDR3 spells CASSAGSYEQYF. The CDR3, as DNA: TGTGCCAGTAGCGCGGGGTCCTACGAGCAGTACTTC.

CDR3 sequence: CASSLKAADEQFF. Written as DNA, the CDR3 is TGTGCCAGCAGCTTAAAGGCAGCCGATGAGCAGTTCTTC. V gene TRBV7-3 combines with J gene TRBJ2-1, with D hard to call. Germline CDR1 SGHTA, CDR2 FQGTGA. This CDR3 comprises 13 residues. The V and J ends lost 1 base and 8 bases respectively, with 9 bases between them.

By share, this clone ranks as medium-sized (0.01 to 0.1%). The CDR3 spells CASKGGTESSGNTIYF. In DNA, the CDR3 is TGTGCCAGTAAGGGGGGGACGGAGAGCTCTGGAAACACCATATATTTT. J is TRBJ1-3 and V is TRBV19; possibly TRBD1 for D (6 bases). Germline assignment: CDR1 LNHDA and CDR2 SQIVND (reference sequence). V lost 7 bases, J lost 0 bases, and 16 bases lay in between. This CDR3 has 16 residues.